Following are 27 T cell receptor beta chains from one sample sequenced in a study of blood T cell repertoires in COVID-19. The assay was immunoSEQ multiplex PCR, and TCRdb's table has in-frame clones only and misses some. Altogether about 460,000 clones are present, 80% to 90% being singletons, with the ten largest covering 8.3%. Sample: PBMCs or T cells enriched from blood (not recorded which). These receptor sequences come from a woman in her sixties who had recovered from COVID-19.

The CDR3 sequence: CASGPGQGTGELFF. In nucleotides, the CDR3 is TGTGCTAGTGGTCCGGGACAGGGCACCGGGGAGCTGTTTTTT. This sequence joins TRBV12-5 and TRBJ2-2; 9 positions agree with TRBD1. CDR1 is LGHNT and CDR2 is FRNRAP in the germline V gene. The CDR3 extends over 14 amino acids. Unmatched junction bases numbered 2, after V lost 5 bases and J lost 4 bases.

The rearrangement uses TRBV6-2 or TRBV6-3 and TRBJ2-1; the D gene is possibly TRBD1 (6 bases). V lost 1 base and J lost 0, with 16 bases in between. Germline CDR1 MNHEY, CDR2 SVGEGT. CDR3 size: 18 residues. CDR3 nucleotide sequence: TGTGCCAGCAGTTACTATTCCGGACAGTTGAGCTCCTACAATGAGCAGTTCTTC. Residues: CASSYYSGQLSSYNEQFF.

About this clone: Germline is not matched at one junction end, which may reflect a read error. The gene calls are TRBV6-1 and TRBJ1-2, with 9 nucleotides matching TRBD1. CDR3 length: 16 residues. Looked up from germline, CDR1 is MNHNS and CDR2 is SASEGT. The CDR3 region is CASSEGTGKANSGYTF. CDR3 bases: TGTGCCAGCAGTGAGGGGACAGGGAAAGCCAACTCTGGCTACACCTTC.

This clone was recorded a few times. V is TRBV24-1 and J is TRBJ1-4, with D perhaps TRBD1 (6 bases). The germline V gene has CDR1 KGHDR and CDR2 SFDVKD. Deletions cut 4 bases from V and 1 base from J, with 12 bases between. The CDR3 runs 16 residues. This CDR3 is CATSDGRGETNEKLFF. CDR3 nucleotides: TGTGCCACCAGTGACGGCAGGGGAGAAACTAATGAAAAACTGTTTTTT.

The CDR3 spells CATSDGTGTPTDTQYF. In DNA form, the CDR3 reads TGTGCCACCAGTGACGGGACAGGGACCCCCACAGATACGCAGTATTTT. The chain uses TRBV24-1 and TRBJ2-3; 9 nucleotides match TRBD1. Trimming at V came to 4 bases and at J to 2 bases, leaving 6 bases not matched to a gene. This CDR3 spans 16 amino acids. The germline V gene has CDR1 KGHDR and CDR2 SFDVKD.

The rearrangement joins TRBV7-9 to TRBJ2-3; TRBD1 aligns across 7 bases. The germline gives CDR1 SEHNR, CDR2 FQNEAQ (reference sequence). The ends lost 5 bases at V and 5 bases at J; junction bases unmatched: 7. The CDR3 totals 14 residues. CDR3: CASSRDRDLDTQYF. The CDR3 DNA is TGTGCCAGCAGCCGCGACAGGGATCTAGATACGCAGTATTTT.

This chain connects TRBV2 to TRBJ2-2, with D possibly matching TRBD2 (6 bases). CDR1 and CDR2 from the germline V gene are SNHLY and FYNNEI. The CDR3 has 16 residues. The germline V and J ends were trimmed by 8 bases and 3 bases, with 19 bases remaining between them. The CDR3 is CASDFFGGLDTGELFF. CDR3 sequence (DNA): TGTGCCAGCGATTTCTTCGGGGGATTGGACACCGGGGAGCTGTTTTTT.

For this clone: In the same sample, other DNA sequences code for this CDR3. The CDR3 is CASSQDRGSNQPQHF. The CDR3 DNA follows: TGTGCCAGCAGTCAGGACAGGGGGAGCAATCAGCCCCAGCATTTT. The chain uses TRBV2 and TRBJ1-5; TRBD1 agrees at 10 bases. J was trimmed by 1 base and V by 5 bases; bases with no gene match: 2. The CDR3 has 15 residues. Per the germline V gene, CDR1 is SNHLY and CDR2 is FYNNEI.

The CDR3 loop is CASSLTGLQETQYF. The CDR3, as DNA: TGCGCCAGCAGCCTCACGGGACTCCAAGAGACCCAGTACTTC. The genes are TRBV4-1 and TRBJ2-5; TRBD2 might be the D (6 bases). V was clipped by 4 bases and J by 1 base, with 10 bases between them. Germline V gives CDR1 MGHRA, CDR2 YSYEKL. The CDR3 sequence is 14 residues long.

The J gene is TRBJ2-1, the V gene TRBV12-5, with D possibly matching TRBD2 (6 bases). This CDR3 region has 14 residues. With 2 bases removed from V and 5 bases from J, the gap between germline ends came to 10 bases. Germline CDR1 is LGHNT and CDR2 is FRNRAP. This CDR3 reads CASGLRGTHNEQFF. For the CDR3, the DNA is TGTGCTAGTGGTTTGCGGGGGACCCACAATGAGCAGTTCTTC.

The J gene is TRBJ1-1, the V gene TRBV16, with D possibly being TRBD1 (5 bases). The germline V gene encodes CDR1 KGHSY and CDR2 FQNENV. The CDR3 is made up of 14 amino acids. Trimming cost V 2 bases and J 1 base, with 8 bases left between them. CDR3 sequence: CASSQADRNTEAFF. The CDR3 DNA reads TGTGCCAGCAGCCAAGCAGACAGGAACACTGAAGCTTTCTTT. The full variable domain, its missing parts supplied by reference TRBV16 and TRBJ1-1, is GEEVAQTPKHLVRGEGQKAKLYCAPIKGHSYVFWYQQVLKNEFKFLISFQNENVFDETGMPKERFSAKCLPNSPCSLEIQATKLEDSAVYFCASSQADRNTEAFFGQGTRLTVV.

Turning to this clone: The sample carries other DNA sequences with the same CDR3. The chain couples TRBV2 to TRBJ1-5; the match to TRBD1 covers 8 bases. Germline V gene sequence: CDR1 SNHLY, CDR2 FYNNEI. Losses at the gene ends were 6 bases for V and 4 bases for J; bases not matched to a gene: 5. The CDR3 length is 14 residues. CDR3 residues: CASSSGTGNQPQHF. CDR3 nucleotide sequence: TGTGCCAGCAGCTCCGGGACAGGAAATCAGCCCCAGCATTTT.

This clone is a singleton in its sample. This chain uses TRBV18 with TRBJ2-4; TRBD1 matches at 8 bases. Germline V gene sequence: CDR1 KGHSH, CDR2 LQKENI. Trimming at V came to 2 bases and at J to 3 bases, leaving 6 bases not matched to a gene. This CDR3 is 16 amino acids long. CDR3: CASSPRQGFDKNIQYF. DNA for the CDR3: TGTGCCAGCTCACCAAGACAGGGGTTTGACAAAAACATTCAGTACTTC.

The chain combines TRBV18 with TRBJ1-6; possibly TRBD1 for D (5 bases). The CDR3 has 15 residues. Germline assignment: CDR1 KGHSH and CDR2 LQKENI. Trimming removed 3 bases at V and 2 bases at J, with 8 bases between. In nucleotides, the CDR3 is TGTGCCAGCTCACCGGGGCAGGCCTATAATTCACCCCTCCACTTT. It yields the protein CASSPGQAYNSPLHF.

The J gene is TRBJ2-1, the V gene TRBV24-1; D unresolved. Germline assignment: CDR1 KGHDR and CDR2 SFDVKD. The CDR3 sequence is 15 residues long. V dropped 4 bases and J dropped 2 bases, with 11 bases sitting between them. CDR3 loop: CATSDHRKAYNEQFF. The CDR3 nucleotides are TGTGCCACCAGTGACCACAGAAAAGCCTACAATGAGCAGTTCTTC.

This clone has just one count. This sequence joins TRBV20-1 and TRBJ2-1, with 8 positions matching TRBD1. The CDR3 loop spans 11 amino acids. Trimming at V came to 6 bases and at J to 13 bases, leaving 8 bases not matched to a gene. Germline V CDR1 and CDR2: DFQATT, SNEGSKA (reference sequence). Here the CDR3 reads CSARGQGGQFF. The CDR3 nucleotides read TGCAGTGCCCGCGGACAGGGAGGACAGTTCTTC.

The rearrangement uses TRBV4-2 and TRBJ2-3; TRBD2 matches 11 bases. The CDR3 is 18 residues long. V gave up 0 bases and J gave up 3 bases; unmatched junction bases: 8. The germline V gene has CDR1 LGHNA and CDR2 YNFKEQ. The chain's CDR3 is CASSQDVPSGGWTDTQYF. The CDR3 DNA reads as TGTGCCAGCAGCCAAGATGTGCCTAGCGGGGGGTGGACAGATACGCAGTATTTT.

The J gene is TRBJ2-5, the V gene TRBV6-5; D is uncertain. This CDR3 region has 14 residues. V shed 11 bases and J shed 5 bases, with 21 bases lying between them. Germline values: CDR1 MNHEY, CDR2 SVGAGI. The CDR3 DNA is TGTGCCGCCAGCCTCGGGTACGGCATCGAGACCCAGTACTTC. Amino acids: CAASLGYGIETQYF.

The sample holds one count of this clone. The chain couples TRBV5-1 to TRBJ2-7; perhaps TRBD2 as D (6 bases). This CDR3 contains 13 residues. Trimming left V 6 bases short and J 3 bases short, with 13 bases between. The germline V gene encodes CDR1 SGHRS and CDR2 YFSETQ. CDR3: CASTRAGSYEQYF. In nucleotides, the CDR3 is TGCGCCAGCACTAGAGCGGGTAGCTACGAGCAGTACTTC.

V is TRBV18 and J is TRBJ1-3, with D hard to call. With 6 bases removed from V and 4 bases from J, the gap between germline ends came to 16 bases. The CDR3 totals 15 residues. The V gene's germline CDR1 is KGHSH and CDR2 LQKENI. CDR3 sequence: CASSPSGGLGNTIYF. The DNA of the CDR3 is TGTGCCAGCTCCCCCAGTGGAGGGCTCGGAAACACCATATATTTT.

The chain carries TRBV12-3 or TRBV12-4 and TRBJ1-2, with D unresolved. This CDR3 spans 13 amino acids. Trimming removed 3 bases at V and 6 bases at J, with 11 bases between. As DNA, the CDR3 is TGTGCCAGCAGTTTCGCCGAAGCCGATGGCTACACCTTC. It codes for CASSFAEADGYTF.

The rearrangement links TRBV5-1 to TRBJ1-2; a weak D match, TRBD1 (5 bases). With 0 bases removed from V and 7 bases from J, the gap between germline ends came to 10 bases. The CDR3 length is 13 residues. The germline gives CDR1 SGHRS, CDR2 YFSETQ. The CDR3 loop is CASSLEGDGGYTF. DNA for the CDR3: TGCGCCAGCAGCTTGGAAGGGGATGGTGGCTACACCTTC. Using reference TRBV5-1 and TRBJ1-2 for the parts outside the CDR3, the full variable domain is KAGVTQTPRYLIKTRGQQVTLSCSPISGHRSVSWYQQTPGQGLQFLFEYFSETQRNKGNFPGRFSGRQFSNSRSEMNVSTLELGDSALYLCASSLEGDGGYTFGSGTRLTVV.

The chain employs TRBV2 and TRBJ1-1; a possible D gene is TRBD1 (5 bases). Trimming cost V 8 bases and J 0 bases, with 13 bases left between them. This CDR3 contains 14 residues. Germline assignment: CDR1 SNHLY and CDR2 FYNNEI. CDR3 residues: CASLRQIMNTEAFF. The CDR3 DNA reads TGTGCCAGCCTGCGACAGATCATGAACACTGAAGCTTTCTTT.

V is TRBV7-9 and J is TRBJ2-2; 12 bases are shared with TRBD1. The CDR3 covers 16 residues. V lost 6 bases and J lost 2; bases outside the gene matches: 4. Germline CDR1 and CDR2: SEHNR and FQNEAQ (reference sequence). CDR3 nucleotide sequence: TGTGCCAGCAGTTTGGGACAGGGGGCAAACACCGGGGAGCTGTTTTTT. The encoded protein is CASSLGQGANTGELFF.

The V and J genes are TRBV11-2 and TRBJ2-7; 11 nucleotides align to TRBD2. The germline CDR1 and CDR2 sequences are SGHAT and FQNNGV. V was pared by 0 bases and J by 5 bases, with 0 bases of the junction left unmatched. CDR3 size: 14 residues. The CDR3 DNA follows: TGTGCCAGCAGCTTAGAACTAGCGGGGGACGAGCAGTACTTC. Protein product: CASSLELAGDEQYF.

This clone was seen a few times. The genes are TRBV5-1 and TRBJ1-2; 10 bases match TRBD1. CDR1 SGHRS and CDR2 YFSETQ come from the germline V gene. The CDR3 contains 15 residues. The V gene end was trimmed by 4 bases and the J gene end by 5 bases; junction bases not matched to a gene: 8. The CDR3 region is CASSHGTGVWYGYTF. The CDR3 nucleotides are TGCGCCAGCAGCCATGGGACAGGGGTATGGTATGGCTACACCTTC.

This chain connects TRBV2 to TRBJ1-2, with 9 bases identical to TRBD1. V shed 5 bases, J shed 8 bases, and the junction held 9 bases outside the gene matches. The CDR3 length is 14 residues. Per the germline V gene, CDR1 is SNHLY and CDR2 is FYNNEI. The CDR3 DNA reads as TGTGCCAGCAGTTACGCGGGACAGGGCCGCGGCTACACCTTC. Translating it yields CASSYAGQGRGYTF.